This T cell receptor beta chain stems from a study of T cells in Graves' hyperthyroidism and ophthalmopathy. This CDR3 comprises 11 residues. Per the germline V gene, CDR1 is MNHEY and CDR2 is SVGAGI. Study results and caveats: Ophthalmopathy, as predicted by the model, came a median around 7 months after the prediction.

For Graves' hyperthyroidism to be stable, ophthalmopathy could not progress within 18 months. Patients aged 18 to 65 had newly diagnosed hyperthyroidism of under 2 months' duration. Amplified TCR beta CDR3 regions derived from RNA transcripts. TCR CDR3 underwent first-round RT-PCR with the HTBI primer set. TCRdb used MiXCR to reprocess the multiplex PCR reads, holding one entry per CDR3 protein. The repertoire holds more than 40,000 distinct CDR3 sequences, 45% to 50% seen once, with roughly 32% in the top ten. As concerns this clonotype: The antigen is not known. At one of its ends the junction is not consistent with the germline gene, which may arise from a read error.

The sequence was collected from a woman in her fifties or sixties with Graves' hyperthyroidism. This rearrangement joins TRBV6-5 to TRBJ2-7; 11 bases align to TRBD1. Sequenced material: peripheral blood or thyroid tissue (not recorded which). The CDR3, as DNA: TGTGCCAGCAGTTTCTCCGGGACAGGGGGCTTC. This encodes CASSFSGTGGF.